The 25 T cell receptor beta chains below all came from one sample that was sequenced in a study of T-cell reconstitution after alpha-beta-depleted transplantation in children. Researchers prepared the TCRbeta library using unique molecular identifiers, the study reports. TCRdb processed the PCR reads anew with MiXCR; each CDR3 protein has one entry. Counted here are around 190,000 distinct CDR3 sequences, roughly 7% occurring once; the ten biggest clones make up about 5.5%. The sequenced sample was PBMCs, obtained before TCRalphabeta/CD19-depleted stem cell transplant. Receptors were obtained from a boy between 2 and 15 years old with acute lymphoblastic leukemia, due to receive a stem cell transplant.

V and J are TRBV20-1 and TRBJ2-7; 9 positions agree with TRBD2. V lost 0 bases, J lost 3 bases, and 6 bases stayed unmatched. The CDR3 contains 15 residues. In germline, CDR1 is DFQATT, CDR2 SNEGSKA (reference sequence). The CDR3 protein is CSARDLGGGGYEQYF. The CDR3 DNA sequence: TGCAGTGCTAGAGATCTTGGCGGGGGGGGCTACGAGCAGTACTTC.

This clonotype was counted many times. This rearrangement joins TRBV7-2 to TRBJ2-3; 7 bases match TRBD2. Germline-derived CDR1 and CDR2 are SGHTA and FQGNSA. The CDR3 is made up of 13 amino acids. The V gene end was trimmed by 5 bases and the J gene end by 7 bases; junction bases not matched to a gene: 6. The CDR3 DNA is TGTGCCAGCAGCGTCCCGGGACTATATACGCAGTATTTT. Residues: CASSVPGLYTQYF.

This clonotype was counted between two and nine times. The V call is TRBV4-3, the J call TRBJ1-3; the match to TRBD1 covers 9 bases. The CDR3 totals 19 residues. Unmatched junction bases numbered 11, after V lost 1 base and J lost 1 base. The germline gives CDR1 LGHNA, CDR2 YSLEER. CDR3: CASSQVHDRGAVSGNTIYF. The CDR3 nucleotides are TGCGCCAGCAGCCAAGTACACGACAGGGGGGCTGTTTCTGGAAACACCATATATTTT.

Regarding this clonotype: This sequence may be a read error, since a much larger clone differs from it by one base. This chain joins TRBV6-2 or TRBV6-3 and TRBJ1-2; D gene ambiguous. Germline V gene sequence: CDR1 MNHEY, CDR2 SVGEGT. The CDR3 spans 12 residues. With 7 bases removed from V and 12 bases from J, the gap between germline ends came to 18 bases. CDR3 sequence (DNA): TGTGCCAGCACCGAACCCGGTTACGGCCACACCTTC. Residues: CASTEPGYGHTF.

As concerns this clonotype: A much larger clone differs by one base, so this may be a read error. The chain carries TRBV7-9 and TRBJ2-3; D possibly matches TRBD1 or TRBD2 (6 bases each). Germline V gene lookup returns CDR1 SEHNR and CDR2 FQNEAQ (reference sequence). The CDR3 covers 17 residues. Between the trimmed V and J ends, which lost 4 bases and 2 bases, there was a span of 19 bases. The CDR3 sequence: CASSCTGAAEYTDTQYF. The CDR3, as DNA: TGTGCCAGCAGCTGTACGGGGGCCGCCGAATACACAGATACGCAGTATTTT.

In this sample, this clonotype turned up many times. The V and J genes are TRBV4-3 and TRBJ2-1; 7 nucleotides line up with TRBD1. The CDR3 extends over 15 amino acids. CDR1 is LGHNA and CDR2 is YSLEER in the germline V gene. V gave up 1 base and J gave up 2 bases; unmatched junction bases: 2. The CDR3 nucleotides read TGCGCCAGCAGCCAAGGAGGGACAGCCTACAATGAGCAGTTCTTC. Its translation: CASSQGGTAYNEQFF.

This clonotype was seen only a few times. The genes are TRBV5-1 and TRBJ1-2; D possibly corresponds to TRBD1 (5 bases). The CDR3 loop spans 12 amino acids. Germline values: CDR1 SGHRS, CDR2 YFSETQ. Trimming cost V 3 bases and J 7 bases, with 10 bases left between them. The CDR3: CASSWGFFGYTF. As DNA, the CDR3 is TGCGCCAGCAGCTGGGGGTTTTTTGGCTACACCTTC. Using reference TRBV5-1 and TRBJ1-2 for the parts outside the CDR3, the full variable domain is KAGVTQTPRYLIKTRGQQVTLSCSPISGHRSVSWYQQTPGQGLQFLFEYFSETQRNKGNFPGRFSGRQFSNSRSEMNVSTLELGDSALYLCASSWGFFGYTFGSGTRLTVV.

The J gene is TRBJ2-7, the V gene TRBV6-2 or TRBV6-3; 10 bases map to TRBD2. The V gene end was trimmed by 0 bases and the J gene end by 4 bases; junction bases not matched to a gene: 12. Germline V gene lookup returns CDR1 MNHEY and CDR2 SVGEGT. CDR3 length: 18 amino acids. Here the CDR3 reads CASSYSRSSSGSFYEQYF. The DNA of the CDR3 is TGTGCCAGCAGTTACTCGAGATCGTCTAGCGGGAGTTTTTACGAGCAGTACTTC.

This clonotype appeared many times. This chain connects TRBV7-9 to TRBJ1-2; possibly TRBD1 for D (5 bases). Trimming shortened V by 2 bases and J by 2 bases, and 9 bases separated the two germline ends. Germline CDR1 and CDR2: SEHNR and FQNEAQ (reference sequence). The CDR3 runs 14 residues. The CDR3 DNA is TGTGCCAGCAGCTTACCGACAGAAAACTATGGCTACACCTTC. Protein product: CASSLPTENYGYTF.

To note about this clonotype: This sequence may be a read error, since a much larger clone differs from it by one base. The conserved final phenylalanine or tryptophan is absent from the CDR3, which likely points to a read error. This rearrangement joins TRBV6-2 or TRBV6-3 to TRBJ2-6; D is possibly TRBD1 (7 bases). V lost 5 bases to trimming and J lost 9 bases, with 14 bases between them. This CDR3 region has 14 residues. Looked up from germline, CDR1 is MNHEY and CDR2 is SVGEGT. This chain's CDR3 is CASSLQGGHNVLTS. As DNA, the CDR3 is TGTGCCAGCAGTCTCCAGGGGGGACACAACGTCCTGACTTCC.

V and J are TRBV7-2 and TRBJ2-3; D is perhaps TRBD2 (5 bases). CDR3 length equals 14 residues. Looked up from germline, CDR1 is SGHTA and CDR2 is FQGNSA. Trimming removed 0 bases from V and 5 bases from J, with 9 bases in between. The CDR3: CASSLAVGVDTQYF. DNA of the CDR3: TGTGCCAGCAGCTTAGCGGTGGGAGTAGATACGCAGTATTTT.

V is TRBV7-2 and J is TRBJ2-3; 7 bases line up with TRBD1. This CDR3 spans 18 amino acids. The germline V gene has CDR1 SGHTA and CDR2 FQGNSA. V gave up 5 bases and J gave up 5 bases; unmatched junction bases: 19. The CDR3 nucleotides are TGTGCCAGCAGCCTTAGCTCGGACAGGCCCTTGAGAGGAGATACGCAGTATTTT. This translates into CASSLSSDRPLRGDTQYF.

Ten or more counts support this clonotype. The genes are TRBV6-5 and TRBJ2-7; D not certain. This CDR3 comprises 13 residues. V was cut by 2 bases and J by 3 bases, with 8 bases left in between. Germline V gives CDR1 MNHEY, CDR2 SVGAGI. The CDR3 loop is CASSYAPVYEQYF. The CDR3 nucleotides read TGTGCCAGCAGTTACGCCCCCGTCTACGAGCAGTACTTC.

This clonotype was seen at least ten times. CDR3 in DNA: TGCAGCGTTGAAGTTAAAGTCAGGGAAGCTTTCTTT. Protein product: CSVEVKVREAFF. The V and J genes are TRBV29-1 and TRBJ1-1; no firm D call. The CDR3 length is 12 residues. Germline V gene data show CDR1 as SQVTM and CDR2 as ANQGSEA. Trimming stripped 1 base from V and 8 bases from J, with 11 bases between.

This clonotype has at least ten counts. CDR3 sequence (DNA): TGCAGTGCTTCCAATAACTATGGCTACACCTTC. This gives the protein CSASNNYGYTF. V usage is TRBV20-1 and J usage is TRBJ1-2; D is ambiguous. Germline V gives CDR1 DFQATT, CDR2 SNEGSKA (reference sequence). V dropped 5 bases and J dropped 1 base, with 5 bases sitting between them. The CDR3 sequence is 11 residues long.

This clonotype has ten or more counts. V is TRBV7-9 and J is TRBJ2-1; possibly TRBD2 for D (6 bases). The CDR3 is made up of 11 amino acids. The V end was cut by 4 bases, the J end by 11 bases, with 9 bases between. The germline CDR1 and CDR2 sequences are SEHNR and FQNEAQ (reference sequence). The CDR3: CASSSGLKQFF. In DNA, the CDR3 is TGTGCCAGCAGCTCGGGACTGAAGCAGTTCTTC.

This clonotype appeared a few times. The chain is built from TRBV29-1 and TRBJ1-2; no definite D call. Looked up from germline, CDR1 is SQVTM and CDR2 is ANQGSEA. Deletions cut 6 bases from V and 0 bases from J, with 8 bases between. This CDR3 spans 12 amino acids. The CDR3 sequence is CSVNQPNYGYTF. CDR3 in DNA: TGCAGCGTCAACCAGCCTAACTATGGCTACACCTTC. Full variable domain (missing parts from reference TRBV29-1 and TRBJ1-2): SAVISQKPSRDICQRGTSLTIQCQVDSQVTMMFWYRQQPGQSLTLIATANQGSEATYESGFVIDKFPISRPNLTFSTLTVSNMSPEDSSIYLCSVNQPNYGYTFGSGTRLTVV.

This chain connects TRBV20-1 to TRBJ2-1; perhaps D is TRBD1 or TRBD2 (7 bases each). The CDR3 is 18 residues long. Looked up from germline, CDR1 is DFQATT and CDR2 is SNEGSKA (reference sequence). V was clipped by 6 bases and J by 0 bases, with 24 bases between them. Written as DNA, the CDR3 is TGCAGTGCCCAAGGGGGCGGGAGTGGGCTTCGCTCCTACAATGAGCAGTTCTTC. Translating it yields CSAQGGGSGLRSYNEQFF.

In its sample, this clonotype was seen a few times. The rearrangement uses TRBV14 and TRBJ2-1, with 8 bases fitting TRBD2. The CDR3 contains 15 residues. Germline V gives CDR1 SGHDN, CDR2 FVKESK. The V gene end was trimmed by 4 bases and the J gene end by 5 bases; junction bases not matched to a gene: 7. The CDR3 loop is CASSPTGTRNNEQFF. The CDR3 nucleotides read TGTGCCAGCAGCCCTACCGGGACTAGAAACAATGAGCAGTTCTTC.

As for this clonotype: It may be a read error: a sequence one base away is much more abundant. CDR3 protein: CAISQGQGATDTQYF. CDR3 coding DNA: TGTGCCATTAGCCAGGGACAGGGGGCCACAGATACGCAGTATTTT. V usage is TRBV19 and J usage is TRBJ2-3, with 12 nucleotides matching TRBD1. Germline loops: CDR1 LNHDA, CDR2 SQIVND (reference sequence). Losses at the gene ends were 10 bases for V and 2 bases for J; bases not matched to a gene: 7. The CDR3 consists of 15 residues.

V is TRBV14 and J is TRBJ2-7, with 7 nucleotides matching TRBD1. Germline V gives CDR1 SGHDN, CDR2 FVKESK. The CDR3 sequence is 15 residues long. V trimming: 2 bases; J trimming: 2 bases; junction bases outside the gene matches: 6. CDR3 in DNA: TGTGCCAGCAGCCAACTGGGACAGCCTACCTACGAGCAGTACTTC. This translates into CASSQLGQPTYEQYF.

The V gene is TRBV20-1, the J gene TRBJ1-4; 10 bases line up with TRBD1. Germline CDR1 reads DFQATT; CDR2 reads SNEGSKA (reference sequence). CDR3 length: 18 amino acids. Trimming cost V 7 bases and J 8 bases; bases outside gene matches: 22. The CDR3 region is CSVPPPGQGPQSPEKLFF. The DNA of the CDR3 is TGCAGTGTTCCACCCCCGGGACAGGGGCCCCAGTCTCCCGAAAAACTGTTTTTT.

Many counts were recorded for this clonotype. The gene calls are TRBV29-1 and TRBJ1-4; possibly TRBD1 for D (6 bases). CDR1 SQVTM and CDR2 ANQGSEA come from the germline V gene. The V end lost 6 bases, the J end lost 8 bases, and 16 bases lay between the germline ends. The CDR3 is 13 residues long. In DNA, the CDR3 is TGCAGCGTCGGGACATCCAGTAGGGAAAAACTGTTTTTT. Translating it yields CSVGTSSREKLFF.

This clonotype was recorded at least ten times. V is TRBV6-2 or TRBV6-3 and J is TRBJ2-1; TRBD2 aligns across 14 bases. V shed 4 bases and J 5 bases; nucleotides not matched to a gene: 4. Germline CDR1 is MNHEY and CDR2 is SVGEGT. This CDR3 region has 16 residues. The CDR3 nucleotides read TGTGCCAGCAGTTTAGGGACTAGCGGGAGACACAATGAGCAGTTCTTC. The encoded protein is CASSLGTSGRHNEQFF.

Many counts were recorded for this clonotype. The genes are TRBV10-3 and TRBJ2-3, with D maybe TRBD2 (6 bases). Germline CDR1 is ENHRY and CDR2 is SYGVKD. Trimming pared 10 bases from V and 2 bases from J, leaving 16 bases between. The CDR3 has 14 residues. Written as DNA, the CDR3 is TGTGCCACACAGAGGGCGGGGAACACAGATACGCAGTATTTT. It specifies CATQRAGNTDTQYF.